Described below is a single T cell receptor beta chain sequence and its context. Its antigen has not been determined. Per-nucleotide qualities are absent, and no much larger clonotype sits a single base away. TCRbeta CDR3 regions were amplified from genomic DNA using the immunoSEQ Assay, a bias-controlled multiplex PCR. In the source study's methods: Within the assay, amplification of reference gene primers was used to estimate how many nucleated cells each sample contained. To quantify the absolute abundance of each unique TCRbeta CDR3 rearrangement, sequence reads were collapsed and filtered. Productive Simpson clonality was computed per sample as the square root of Simpson's diversity index over productive rearrangements. Here the immuneACCESS table is served through TCRdb, limited to in-frame sequences with V and J called. Missing clones are a known gap in these copies; in checked studies unresolved V genes cover under half, and the rest lacks a known reason. That table is the source of V, J and clone size, and D and trimming were worked out from the DNA. The sample includes about 180,000 clones, with more than 75% observed a single time. The top ten constitute roughly 8.1% of the sample.

This sample is part of a study of blood T cell repertoires in COVID-19 (dated by TCRdb to 2018 to 2020). For the wider study: The collaborator samples originated in the United States, Italy and Spain and spanned the acute and convalescent phases of COVID-19. The material from the prospective study consisted of cDNA or gDNA derived from T cells, B-cell-depleted T cells, or PBMCs. Deeply sampled blood TCRbeta repertoires from subjects exposed to, actively infected with, or recovered from COVID-19 were included in the dataset. A freely available public database, intended as a resource for researchers studying the immune response to SARS-CoV-2, is where the repertoires were released. Samples were obtained from the ongoing ImmuneRACE study (first 160 participants) and from about 1,300 subjects provided by 6 global collaborators. A de-identified subject ID, COVID-19 status, age in years and sex were almost always included in the sample metadata. Where available, HLA class I and class II types were taken from metadata supplied by the sample provider and were not determined by assay-based typing. Overall results and qualifications from the work: How much clinical and demographic metadata was included differed by source and by participant, and the metadata was provided uncurated.

Trimming costs V 3 bases and J 5 bases, and their ends lie 20 bases apart. CDR1 and CDR2, looked up from the germline V gene, are SGDLS and YYNGEE. From cysteine to phenylalanine, the CDR3 is 16 amino acids long. Just CDR3 DNA is preserved here, 48 bases in frame from base 1. The collaborating institutions used their own protocols to collect whole blood in K2EDTA tubes. For TCRbeta analysis, collaborator samples were shipped as frozen whole blood, as isolated PBMCs, or as DNA extracted from either sample type. The chain is encoded by TRBV9 joined to TRBJ1-2; the D gene is perhaps TRBD1, on 5 matching bases. This sequence originates from a woman in her seventies with acute or convalescent COVID-19. The sample taken for sequencing was peripheral blood. The CDR3 protein is CASSGQTREGQYGYTF. Here is the DNA: TGTGCCAGCAGCGGACAGACCAGGGAAGGCCAGTATGGCTACACCTTC.